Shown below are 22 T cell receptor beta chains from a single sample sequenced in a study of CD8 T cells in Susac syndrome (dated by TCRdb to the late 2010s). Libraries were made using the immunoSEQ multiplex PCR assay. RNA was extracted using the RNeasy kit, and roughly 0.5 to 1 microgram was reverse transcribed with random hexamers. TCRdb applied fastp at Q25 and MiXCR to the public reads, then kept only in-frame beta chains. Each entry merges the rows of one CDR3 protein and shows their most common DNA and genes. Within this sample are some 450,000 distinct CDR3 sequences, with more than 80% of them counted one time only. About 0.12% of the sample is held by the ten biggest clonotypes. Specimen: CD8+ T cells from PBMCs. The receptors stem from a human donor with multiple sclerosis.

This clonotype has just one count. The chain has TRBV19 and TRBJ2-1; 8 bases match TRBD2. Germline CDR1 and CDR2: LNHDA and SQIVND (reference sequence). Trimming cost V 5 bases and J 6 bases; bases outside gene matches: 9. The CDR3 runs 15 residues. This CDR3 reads CASSWSGGPLNEQFF. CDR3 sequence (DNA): TGTGCCAGTAGTTGGTCGGGGGGGCCTCTCAATGAGCAGTTCTTC. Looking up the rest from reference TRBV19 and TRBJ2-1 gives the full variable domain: DGGITQSPKYLFRKEGQNVTLSCEQNLNHDAMYWYRQDPGQGLRLIYYSQIVNDFQKGDIAEGYSVSREKKESFPLTVTSAQKNPTAFYLCASSWSGGPLNEQFFGPGTRLTVL.

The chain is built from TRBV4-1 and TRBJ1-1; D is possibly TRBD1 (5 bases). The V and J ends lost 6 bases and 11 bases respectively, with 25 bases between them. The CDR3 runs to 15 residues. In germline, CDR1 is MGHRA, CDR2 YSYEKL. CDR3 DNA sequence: TGCGCCAGCAGACATACCCCGGGGCGGGGACGATGGGCTTTCTTT. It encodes CASRHTPGRGRWAFF.

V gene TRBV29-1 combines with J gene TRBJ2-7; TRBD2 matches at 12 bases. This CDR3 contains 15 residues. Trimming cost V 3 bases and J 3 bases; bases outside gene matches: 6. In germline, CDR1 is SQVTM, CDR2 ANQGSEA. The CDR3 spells CSVDWTSGNRYEQYF. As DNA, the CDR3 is TGCAGCGTTGACTGGACTAGCGGGAATCGCTACGAGCAGTACTTC.

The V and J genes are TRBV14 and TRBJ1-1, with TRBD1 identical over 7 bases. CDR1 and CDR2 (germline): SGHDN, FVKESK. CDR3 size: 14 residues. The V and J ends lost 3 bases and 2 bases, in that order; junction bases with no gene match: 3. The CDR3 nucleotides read TGTGCCAGCAGCCAGGACAGGATCAACACTGAAGCTTTCTTT. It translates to CASSQDRINTEAFF.

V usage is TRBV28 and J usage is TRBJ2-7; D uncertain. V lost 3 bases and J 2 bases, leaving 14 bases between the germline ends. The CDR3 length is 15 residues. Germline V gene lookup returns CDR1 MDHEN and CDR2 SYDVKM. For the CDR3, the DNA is TGTGCCAGCAGTTTCACAATCGGGTTCGCCTACGAGCAGTACTTC. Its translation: CASSFTIGFAYEQYF.

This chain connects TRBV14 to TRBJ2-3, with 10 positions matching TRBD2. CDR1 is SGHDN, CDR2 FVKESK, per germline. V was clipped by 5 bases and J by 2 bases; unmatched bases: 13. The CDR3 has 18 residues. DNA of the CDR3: TGTGCCAGCAGCACGTATTTGCTAGCGGGGGAGCACACAGATACGCAGTATTTT. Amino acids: CASSTYLLAGEHTDTQYF.

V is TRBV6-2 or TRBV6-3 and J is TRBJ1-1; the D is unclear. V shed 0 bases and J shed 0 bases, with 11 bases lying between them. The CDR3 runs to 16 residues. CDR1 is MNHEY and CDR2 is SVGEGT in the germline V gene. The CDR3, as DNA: TGTGCCAGCAGTTACTCGCGGCAGCGAGTGAACACTGAAGCTTTCTTT. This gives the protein CASSYSRQRVNTEAFF.

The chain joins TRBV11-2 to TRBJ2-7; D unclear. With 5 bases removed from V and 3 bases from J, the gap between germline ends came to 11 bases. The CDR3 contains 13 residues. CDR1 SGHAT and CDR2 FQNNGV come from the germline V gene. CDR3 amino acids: CASSHGFSYEQYF. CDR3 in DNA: TGTGCCAGCAGCCACGGATTTAGCTACGAGCAGTACTTC.

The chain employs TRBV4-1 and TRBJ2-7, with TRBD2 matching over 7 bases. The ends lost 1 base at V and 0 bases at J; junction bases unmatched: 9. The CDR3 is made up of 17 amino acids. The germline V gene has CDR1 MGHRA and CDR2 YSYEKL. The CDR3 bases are TGCGCCAGCAGCCAAGGGGAACTAGCGTGGAGCTCCTACGAGCAGTACTTC. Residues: CASSQGELAWSSYEQYF.

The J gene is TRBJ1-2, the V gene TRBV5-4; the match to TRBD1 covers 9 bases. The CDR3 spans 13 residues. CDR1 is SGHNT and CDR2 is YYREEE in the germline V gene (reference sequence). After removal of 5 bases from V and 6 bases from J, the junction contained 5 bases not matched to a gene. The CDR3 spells CASREGTGNGYTF. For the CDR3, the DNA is TGTGCCAGCAGGGAGGGGACAGGGAATGGCTACACCTTC.

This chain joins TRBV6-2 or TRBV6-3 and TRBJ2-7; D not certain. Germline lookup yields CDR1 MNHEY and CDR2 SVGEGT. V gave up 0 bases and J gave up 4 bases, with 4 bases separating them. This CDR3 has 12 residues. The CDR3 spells CASSYSVYEQYF. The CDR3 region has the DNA TGTGCCAGCAGTTACTCTGTATACGAGCAGTACTTC.

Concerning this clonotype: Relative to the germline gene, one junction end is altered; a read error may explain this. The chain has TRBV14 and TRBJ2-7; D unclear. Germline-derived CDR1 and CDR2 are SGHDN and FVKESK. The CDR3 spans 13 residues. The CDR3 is CASSRDSSYGQYF. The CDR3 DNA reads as TGTGCCAGCAGCCGAGATAGCTCCTACGGGCAGTACTTC. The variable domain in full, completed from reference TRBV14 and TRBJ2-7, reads EAGVTQFPSHSVIEKGQTVTLRCDPISGHDNLYWYRRVMGKEIKFLLHFVKESKQDESGMPNNRFLAERTGGTYSTLKVQPAELEDSGVYFCASSRDSSYGQYFGPGTRLTVT.

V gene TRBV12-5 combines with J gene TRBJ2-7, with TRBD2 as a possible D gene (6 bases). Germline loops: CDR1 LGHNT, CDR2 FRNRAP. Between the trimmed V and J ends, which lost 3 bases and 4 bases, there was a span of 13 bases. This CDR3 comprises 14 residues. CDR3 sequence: CASGFAESGYEQYF. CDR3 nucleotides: TGTGCTAGTGGTTTCGCGGAGAGCGGGTACGAGCAGTACTTC.

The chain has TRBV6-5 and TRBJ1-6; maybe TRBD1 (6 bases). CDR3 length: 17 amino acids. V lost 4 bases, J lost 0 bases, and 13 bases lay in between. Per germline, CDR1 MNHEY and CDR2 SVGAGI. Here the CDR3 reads CASSWQQGDSYNSPLHF. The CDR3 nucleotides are TGTGCCAGCAGTTGGCAACAGGGTGACTCCTATAATTCACCCCTCCACTTT.

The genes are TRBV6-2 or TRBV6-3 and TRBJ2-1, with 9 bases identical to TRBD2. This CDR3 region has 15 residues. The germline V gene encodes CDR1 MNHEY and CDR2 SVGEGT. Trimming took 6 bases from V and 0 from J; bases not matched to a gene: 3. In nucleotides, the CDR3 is TGTGCCAGCAGCGCGGGGGGGAGCTCCTACAATGAGCAGTTCTTC. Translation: CASSAGGSSYNEQFF.

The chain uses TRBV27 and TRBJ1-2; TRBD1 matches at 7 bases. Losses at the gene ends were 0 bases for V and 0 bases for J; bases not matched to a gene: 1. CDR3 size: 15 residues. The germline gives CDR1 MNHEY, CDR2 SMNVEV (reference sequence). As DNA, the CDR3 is TGTGCCAGCAGTTTATCCGGGACAGCTAACTATGGCTACACCTTC. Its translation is CASSLSGTANYGYTF.

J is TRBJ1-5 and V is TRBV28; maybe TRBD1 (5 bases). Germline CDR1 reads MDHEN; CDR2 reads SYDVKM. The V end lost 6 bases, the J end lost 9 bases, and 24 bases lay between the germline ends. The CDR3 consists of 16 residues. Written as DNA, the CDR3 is TGTGCCAGCAGGATGCTCCGGGACCCCGGAGAGCTGCCCCAGCATTTT. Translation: CASRMLRDPGELPQHF.

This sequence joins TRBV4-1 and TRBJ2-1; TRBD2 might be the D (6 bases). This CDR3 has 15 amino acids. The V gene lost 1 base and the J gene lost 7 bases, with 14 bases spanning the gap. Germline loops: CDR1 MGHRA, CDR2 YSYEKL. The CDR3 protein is CASSQVAVAKNEQFF. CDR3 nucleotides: TGCGCCAGCAGCCAAGTAGCGGTTGCAAAGAATGAGCAGTTCTTC.

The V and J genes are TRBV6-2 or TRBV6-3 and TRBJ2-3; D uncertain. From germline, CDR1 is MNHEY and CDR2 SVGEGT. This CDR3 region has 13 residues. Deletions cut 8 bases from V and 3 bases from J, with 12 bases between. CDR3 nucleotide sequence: TGTGCCAGCGCTCGACAAGCGACAGATACGCAGTATTTT. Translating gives CASARQATDTQYF.

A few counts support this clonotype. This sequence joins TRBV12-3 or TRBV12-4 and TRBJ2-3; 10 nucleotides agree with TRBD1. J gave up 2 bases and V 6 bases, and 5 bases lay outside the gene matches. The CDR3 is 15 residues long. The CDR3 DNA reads TGTGCCAGCAGCACGGGACAGGGGTTCACAGATACGCAGTATTTT. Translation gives CASSTGQGFTDTQYF.

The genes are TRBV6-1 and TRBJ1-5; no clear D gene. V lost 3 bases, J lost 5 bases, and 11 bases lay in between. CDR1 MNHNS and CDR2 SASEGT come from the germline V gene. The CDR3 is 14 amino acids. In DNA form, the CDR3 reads TGTGCCAGCAGTGATCTCTCGGGTTATCAGCCCCAGCATTTT. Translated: CASSDLSGYQPQHF.

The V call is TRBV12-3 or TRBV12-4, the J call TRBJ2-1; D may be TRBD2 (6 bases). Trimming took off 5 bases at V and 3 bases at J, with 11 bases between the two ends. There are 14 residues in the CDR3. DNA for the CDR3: TGTGCCAGCAGTAGTAGCGGATTCTACAATGAGCAGTTCTTC. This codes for CASSSSGFYNEQFF.